Presented here are 20 T cell receptor beta chains from one specimen sequenced in a study of siplizumab effects on memory and regulatory T cells. Sequencing was performed with immunoSEQ multiplex PCR; in TCRdb, only in-frame clones are kept and a portion is missing. The table lists about 100,000 clones, around 94% of them singletons. The specimen was non-Treg CD4+ T cells sorted from blood. Source of these receptors: a human donor in good health.

The DNA for the CDR3 is TGTGCCAGCAGTCGCGGACAGGCGAACACTGAAGCTTTCTTT. Protein product: CASSRGQANTEAFF. V gene TRBV6-1 combines with J gene TRBJ1-1; TRBD1 matches at 7 bases. The CDR3 loop spans 14 amino acids. With V trimmed by 5 bases and J by 1 base, 4 bases remained unmatched. The germline V gene has CDR1 MNHNS and CDR2 SASEGT.

The chain links TRBV28 to TRBJ2-7, with D uncertain. CDR1 is MDHEN, CDR2 SYDVKM, per germline. Trimming took off 5 bases at V and 3 bases at J, with 5 bases between the two ends. This CDR3 has 11 residues. The CDR3 nucleotides read TGTGCCAGCAGTGTCAACTACGAGCAGTACTTC. The encoded protein is CASSVNYEQYF.

The V and J genes are TRBV6-5 and TRBJ1-2; no clear D. Germline assignment: CDR1 MNHEY and CDR2 SVGAGI. Deletions cut 2 bases from V and 3 bases from J, with 7 bases between. The CDR3 consists of 13 residues. For the CDR3, the DNA is TGTGCCAGCAGTTACGGCAGAGACTATGGCTACACCTTC. It yields the protein CASSYGRDYGYTF.

The genes are TRBV28 and TRBJ1-1; D might be TRBD1 (5 bases). The CDR3 is 14 residues long. Between the trimmed V and J ends, which lost 5 bases and 4 bases, there was a span of 14 bases. The germline CDR1 and CDR2 sequences are MDHEN and SYDVKM. The CDR3 here is CASSHRSSGTEAFF. In DNA form, the CDR3 reads TGTGCCAGCAGTCACAGGTCTAGCGGCACTGAAGCTTTCTTT.

V usage is TRBV10-1 and J usage is TRBJ2-7; no reliable D call. Germline V gene sequence: CDR1 WNHNN, CDR2 SYGVQD (reference sequence). The V end was cut by 4 bases, the J end by 3 bases, with 13 bases between. The CDR3 length is 14 residues. The CDR3: CASSAGGGLYEQYF. CDR3 nucleotides: TGCGCCAGCAGTGCCGGCGGCGGCCTCTACGAGCAGTACTTC.

This chain links TRBV19 with TRBJ2-7; tentative D call: TRBD1 (5 bases). The V end lost 7 bases, the J end lost 2 bases, and 15 bases lay between the germline ends. The germline V gene has CDR1 LNHDA and CDR2 SQIVND (reference sequence). The CDR3 consists of 14 residues. The CDR3 sequence: CASTPGIDPYEQYF. Written as DNA, the CDR3 is TGTGCCAGTACCCCAGGGATCGATCCCTACGAGCAGTACTTC.

The chain has TRBV27 and TRBJ2-3; 7 nucleotides match TRBD2. Germline loops: CDR1 MNHEY, CDR2 SMNVEV (reference sequence). The CDR3 loop spans 16 amino acids. V gave up 1 base and J gave up 3 bases; unmatched junction bases: 7. CDR3 in DNA: TGTGCCAGCAGTTTATACCCCCGGGAGGCGACAGATACGCAGTATTTT. Translated, it gives CASSLYPREATDTQYF.

CDR3 DNA sequence: TGTGCCAGCAGCTTTTCCCAAAGCGGATCACCCCTCCACTTT. Protein sequence: CASSFSQSGSPLHF. This chain links TRBV7-2 with TRBJ1-6; D gene uncertain. The CDR3 is made up of 14 amino acids. Germline CDR1 is SGHTA and CDR2 is FQGNSA. The V end lost 3 bases, the J end lost 10 bases, and 13 bases lay between the germline ends.

The chain employs TRBV7-9 and TRBJ1-2; unclear D gene. The CDR3 covers 14 residues. The germline V and J ends were trimmed by 0 bases and 2 bases, with 7 bases remaining between them. Germline CDR1 SEHNR, CDR2 FQNEAQ (reference sequence). Here the CDR3 DNA reads TGTGCCAGCAGCTTAGCGCCGGGAAACTATGGCTACACCTTC. The encoded protein is CASSLAPGNYGYTF.

CDR3 DNA sequence: TGTGCCAGCAGTTTGTCCTGGACAGGCGTCGGTTACGAGCAGTACTTC. This codes for CASSLSWTGVGYEQYF. The rearrangement uses TRBV28 and TRBJ2-7; the match to TRBD1 covers 7 bases. The V gene end was trimmed by 3 bases and the J gene end by 4 bases; junction bases not matched to a gene: 12. Germline lookup yields CDR1 MDHEN and CDR2 SYDVKM. The CDR3 has 16 amino acids.

J is TRBJ2-1 and V is TRBV14; 14 nucleotides match TRBD2. CDR3 length equals 17 residues. The trim removed 2 bases at V and 6 bases at J, leaving 6 bases unmatched. Germline assignment: CDR1 SGHDN and CDR2 FVKESK. CDR3: CASSQRRGTSGSNEQFF. CDR3 DNA sequence: TGTGCCAGCAGCCAACGAAGAGGGACTAGCGGGAGCAATGAGCAGTTCTTC.

The chain couples TRBV18 to TRBJ2-7; 8 nucleotides match TRBD1. The CDR3 consists of 14 residues. Per the germline V gene, CDR1 is KGHSH and CDR2 is LQKENI. With V trimmed by 6 bases and J by 7 bases, 11 bases remained unmatched. The CDR3, as DNA: TGTGCCAGCTCGCCTCTCGGACAGGGCAGTGAGCAGTACTTC. It is translated as CASSPLGQGSEQYF.

The chain carries TRBV2 and TRBJ2-1, with 9 bases lining up with TRBD2. V dropped 9 bases and J dropped 11; count of bases not matched to a gene: 5. The germline CDR1 and CDR2 sequences are SNHLY and FYNNEI. This CDR3 region has 11 residues. As DNA, the CDR3 is TGTGCCAGTGCTAGCGGGACGAAGCAGTTCTTC. This sequence encodes CASASGTKQFF.

This chain connects TRBV11-2 to TRBJ2-7; either TRBD1 or TRBD2 may supply D (5 bases each). Germline V gene lookup returns CDR1 SGHAT and CDR2 FQNNGV. The CDR3 is 14 residues long. Trimming shortened V by 3 bases and J by 6 bases, and 15 bases separated the two germline ends. CDR3 region: CASSLAEGMGEQYF. The CDR3 DNA reads as TGTGCCAGCAGCTTGGCTGAGGGGATGGGCGAGCAGTACTTC.

This rearrangement joins TRBV28 to TRBJ1-1; 7 nucleotides line up with TRBD1. The CDR3 is made up of 16 amino acids. CDR1 and CDR2 from the germline V gene are MDHEN and SYDVKM. V was clipped by 3 bases and J by 5 bases; unmatched bases: 12. The CDR3 DNA follows: TGTGCCAGCAGTTTCGGAAGGGGGCAGGTCCAGACTGAAGCTTTCTTT. It translates to CASSFGRGQVQTEAFF.

The rearrangement joins TRBV27 to TRBJ2-7; D possibly corresponds to TRBD2 (5 bases). V was pared by 5 bases and J by 4 bases, with 21 bases between. Germline CDR1 is MNHEY and CDR2 is SMNVEV (reference sequence). The CDR3 totals 16 residues. This CDR3 is CASSRLSRAGPYEQYF. The CDR3 DNA sequence: TGTGCCAGCAGTAGGCTTAGCCGGGCGGGCCCTTACGAGCAGTACTTC.

This rearrangement joins TRBV29-1 to TRBJ1-1; 9 bases line up with TRBD1. This CDR3 contains 18 residues. The V gene end was trimmed by 5 bases and the J gene end by 4 bases; junction bases not matched to a gene: 20. Germline lookup yields CDR1 SQVTM and CDR2 ANQGSEA. The CDR3 bases are TGCAGCGTTCTCCCCCGGGGATCGGGACAGGGATTGTTCACTGAAGCTTTCTTT. Residues: CSVLPRGSGQGLFTEAFF.

This rearrangement joins TRBV14 to TRBJ2-3; TRBD1 is a possible D gene (6 bases). The CDR3 spans 15 residues. The germline V and J ends were trimmed by 4 bases and 3 bases, with 14 bases remaining between them. Germline lookup yields CDR1 SGHDN and CDR2 FVKESK. CDR3 in amino acids: CASSRTGIKTDTQYF. The DNA of the CDR3 is TGTGCCAGCAGCCGTACAGGGATTAAGACAGATACGCAGTATTTT.

This chain connects TRBV7-3 to TRBJ2-2, with D possibly being TRBD2 (5 bases). V was clipped by 7 bases and J by 2 bases, with 11 bases between them. This CDR3 contains 14 residues. The germline CDR1 and CDR2 sequences are SGHTA and FQGTGA. The CDR3, as DNA: TGTGCCAGCAATTTCGCGGGTAACACCGGGGAGCTGTTTTTT. Protein sequence: CASNFAGNTGELFF.

V and J are TRBV27 and TRBJ1-2; no reliable D call. V was trimmed by 4 bases and J by 5 bases, leaving 14 bases between them. Germline CDR1 is MNHEY and CDR2 is SMNVEV (reference sequence). The CDR3 is 14 residues long. CDR3 coding DNA: TGTGCCAGCAGTTCTCGAGCGGATACATATGGCTACACCTTC. Amino acid sequence: CASSSRADTYGYTF.